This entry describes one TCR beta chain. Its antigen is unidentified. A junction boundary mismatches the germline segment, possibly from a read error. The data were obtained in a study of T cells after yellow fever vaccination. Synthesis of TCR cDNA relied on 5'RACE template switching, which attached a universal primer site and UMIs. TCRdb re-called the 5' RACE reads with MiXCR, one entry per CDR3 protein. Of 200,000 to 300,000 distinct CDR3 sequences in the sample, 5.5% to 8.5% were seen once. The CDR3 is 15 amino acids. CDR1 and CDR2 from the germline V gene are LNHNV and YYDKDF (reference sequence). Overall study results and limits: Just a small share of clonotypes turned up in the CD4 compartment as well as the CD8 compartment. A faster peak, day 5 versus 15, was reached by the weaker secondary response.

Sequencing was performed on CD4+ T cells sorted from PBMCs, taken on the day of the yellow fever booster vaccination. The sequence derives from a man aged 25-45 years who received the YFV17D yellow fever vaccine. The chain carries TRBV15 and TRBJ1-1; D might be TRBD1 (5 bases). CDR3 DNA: TGTGCCACCAGCAGAGGCGGACAACTGAACGCTGAAGCTTTCTTT. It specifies CATSRGGQLNAEAFF.